The following is a TCR beta chain sequence with its context. This specimen comes from a study of blood T cell repertoires in COVID-19. Turning to the study itself: COVID-19 samples from acute and convalescent phases originated in the United States, Italy and Spain.

Those enrolled in Seattle joined during active infection and were followed longitudinally afterward. TCRdb's copy holds only in-frame clones and misses some; the assay was immunoSEQ multiplex PCR. The data hold 100,000 to 150,000 clones, with roughly 92% observed a single time. This CDR3 has 15 amino acids. Germline V CDR1 and CDR2: LNHNV, YYDKDF (reference sequence). V was cut by 0 bases and J by 2 bases, with 11 bases left in between. The genes are TRBV15 and TRBJ2-7; D might be TRBD1 (5 bases). This receptor was taken from a middle-aged man with COVID-19, enrolled during active disease. The specimen sequenced was peripheral blood. The DNA of the CDR3 is TGTGCCACCAGCAGAGATTCAGGGCTTACCTACGAGCAGTACGTC. Protein sequence: CATSRDSGLTYEQYV.